The 10 T cell receptor beta chains listed next were all sequenced from one sample in a study of blood T cell repertoires in COVID-19. Measured with immunoSEQ multiplex PCR; TCRdb has only the in-frame clones, and not every one. The sample comprises some 100,000 clones, approximately 86% of which are singletons, and less than 3.5% rests with the top ten. Sequences were obtained from PBMCs or T cells enriched from blood (not recorded which). Receptor source: a woman in her 50s who had recovered from COVID-19.

The rearrangement joins TRBV11-2 to TRBJ2-3; D perhaps matches TRBD2 (6 bases). This CDR3 is built from 12 residues. The germline CDR1 and CDR2 sequences are SGHAT and FQNNGV. Trimming stripped 1 base from V and 13 bases from J, with 12 bases between. The CDR3: CASSLVAGFKYF. DNA of the CDR3: TGTGCCAGCAGCTTAGTCGCGGGATTCAAGTATTTT.

This clone was seen just once. This chain links TRBV18 with TRBJ2-3; D is possibly TRBD2 (5 bases). V was trimmed by 5 bases and J by 6 bases, leaving 6 bases between them. The CDR3 consists of 11 residues. Per germline, CDR1 KGHSH and CDR2 LQKENI. The CDR3 DNA follows: TGTGCCAGCTCAGAGGGTGATACGCAGTATTTT. This encodes CASSEGDTQYF.

The V gene is TRBV5-4, the J gene TRBJ2-3; 8 bases match TRBD1. After removal of 4 bases from V and 4 bases from J, the junction contained 2 bases not matched to a gene. Germline V gives CDR1 SGHNT, CDR2 YYREEE (reference sequence). This CDR3 region has 13 residues. CDR3 sequence (DNA): TGTGCCAGCAGCGCGACAGGGGCAGATACGCAGTATTTT. Residues: CASSATGADTQYF.

This chain uses TRBV30 with TRBJ1-2, with 7 positions matching TRBD1. J gave up 4 bases and V 6 bases, and 17 bases lay outside the gene matches. The CDR3 is 16 amino acids. CDR1 is GTSNPN, CDR2 SVGIG, per germline (reference sequence). CDR3 loop: CACTEFQGQARYGYTF. As DNA, the CDR3 is TGTGCCTGCACAGAATTTCAAGGACAGGCCCGCTATGGCTACACCTTC.

The chain joins TRBV9 to TRBJ1-6; D is undetermined. Germline CDR1 SGDLS, CDR2 YYNGEE. V was trimmed by 4 bases and J by 6 bases, leaving 20 bases between them. CDR3 length equals 17 residues. The CDR3 here is CASSLSPEGGRNSPLHF. The DNA of the CDR3 is TGTGCCAGCAGCCTCTCCCCCGAGGGCGGGCGTAATTCACCCCTCCACTTT.

This chain connects TRBV28 to TRBJ1-5, with D maybe TRBD1 (5 bases). The CDR3 runs to 17 residues. Germline lookup yields CDR1 MDHEN and CDR2 SYDVKM. Deletions cut 3 bases from V and 0 bases from J, with 15 bases between. The CDR3 DNA reads TGTGCCAGCAGTTTTCGGGGGGTGCCATATAGCAATCAGCCCCAGCATTTT. Its protein product is CASSFRGVPYSNQPQHF.

The CDR3 spells CASNQGTEAFF. The CDR3 coding sequence is TGTGCCAGCAATCAGGGCACTGAAGCTTTCTTT. V and J are TRBV12-3 or TRBV12-4 and TRBJ1-1; D possibly corresponds to TRBD1 (5 bases). This CDR3 region has 11 residues. V dropped 7 bases and J dropped 4 bases, with 7 bases sitting between them.

V and J are TRBV9 and TRBJ2-6, with D tentatively TRBD1 (6 bases). CDR1 is SGDLS, CDR2 YYNGEE, per germline. There are 22 residues in the CDR3. The V gene lost 0 bases and the J gene lost 2 bases, with 27 bases spanning the gap. CDR3 protein: CASSVVNMLEQGRRPGANVLTF. The CDR3 DNA reads TGTGCCAGCAGCGTAGTTAATATGTTGGAACAGGGCCGACGGCCTGGGGCCAACGTCCTGACTTTC.

CDR3 loop: CASSSGQLNTEAFF. CDR3 bases: TGTGCCAGCAGCTCTGGACAGCTGAACACTGAAGCTTTCTTT. The rearrangement joins TRBV7-2 to TRBJ1-1, with D perhaps TRBD1 (6 bases). The germline CDR1 and CDR2 sequences are SGHTA and FQGNSA. V lost 4 bases, J lost 0 bases, and 9 bases lay in between. This CDR3 region has 14 residues.

The chain uses TRBV5-1 and TRBJ2-1, with TRBD2 identical over 8 bases. Per the germline V gene, CDR1 is SGHRS and CDR2 is YFSETQ. Unmatched junction bases numbered 13, after V lost 7 bases and J lost 7 bases. The CDR3 length is 15 residues. The CDR3 reads CASWELADGVNEQFF. The CDR3 DNA sequence: TGCGCCAGCTGGGAACTAGCGGACGGTGTGAATGAGCAGTTCTTC.